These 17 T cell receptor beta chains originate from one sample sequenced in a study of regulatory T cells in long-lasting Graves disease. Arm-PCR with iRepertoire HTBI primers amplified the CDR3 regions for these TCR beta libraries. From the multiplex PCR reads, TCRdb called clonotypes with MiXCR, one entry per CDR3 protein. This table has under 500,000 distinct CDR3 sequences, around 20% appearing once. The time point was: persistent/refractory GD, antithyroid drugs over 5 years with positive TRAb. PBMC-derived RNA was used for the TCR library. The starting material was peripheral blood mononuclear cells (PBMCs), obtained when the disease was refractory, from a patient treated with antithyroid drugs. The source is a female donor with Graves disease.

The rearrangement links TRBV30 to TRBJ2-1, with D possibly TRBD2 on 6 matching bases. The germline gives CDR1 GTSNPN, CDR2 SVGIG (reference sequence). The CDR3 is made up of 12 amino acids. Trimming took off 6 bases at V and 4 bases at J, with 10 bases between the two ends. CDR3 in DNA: TGTGCCTGTAGCCGGGGGTACAATGAGCAGTTCTTC. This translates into CACSRGYNEQFF.

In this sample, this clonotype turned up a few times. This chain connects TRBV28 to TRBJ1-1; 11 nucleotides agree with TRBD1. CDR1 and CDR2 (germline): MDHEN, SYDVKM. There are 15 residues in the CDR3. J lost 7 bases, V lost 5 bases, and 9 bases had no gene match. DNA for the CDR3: TGTGCCAGCAGTGGACAGGGGGCTCCCCGGGGTGAAGCTTTCTTT. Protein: CASSGQGAPRGEAFF.

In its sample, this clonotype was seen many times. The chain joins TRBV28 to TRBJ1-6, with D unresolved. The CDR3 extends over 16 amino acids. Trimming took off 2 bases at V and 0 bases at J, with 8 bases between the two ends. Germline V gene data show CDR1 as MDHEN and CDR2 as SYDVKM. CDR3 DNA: TGTGCCAGCAGTTTAGAGCAGAGCTCCTATAATTCACCCCTCCACTTT. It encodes CASSLEQSSYNSPLHF.

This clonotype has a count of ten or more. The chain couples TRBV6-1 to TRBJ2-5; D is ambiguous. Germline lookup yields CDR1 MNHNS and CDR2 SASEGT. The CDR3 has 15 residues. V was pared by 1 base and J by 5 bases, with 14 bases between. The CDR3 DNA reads TGTGCCAGCAGTGAAGTGAAGGTCCCTAGGGAGACCCAGTACTTC. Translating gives CASSEVKVPRETQYF.

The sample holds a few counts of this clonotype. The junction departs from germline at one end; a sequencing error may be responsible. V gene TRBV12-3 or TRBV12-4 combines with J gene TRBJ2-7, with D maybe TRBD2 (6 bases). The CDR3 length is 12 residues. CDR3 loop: CASSSGLYGQYF. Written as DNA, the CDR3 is TGTGCCAGCAGTAGCGGGCTCTACGGGCAGTACTTC.

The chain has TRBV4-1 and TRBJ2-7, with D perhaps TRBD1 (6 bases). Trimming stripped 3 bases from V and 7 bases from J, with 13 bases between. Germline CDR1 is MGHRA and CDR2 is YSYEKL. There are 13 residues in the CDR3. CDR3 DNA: TGCGCCAGCAGCCATCCAGGGGCCTGGGAGCAGTACTTC. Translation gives CASSHPGAWEQYF.

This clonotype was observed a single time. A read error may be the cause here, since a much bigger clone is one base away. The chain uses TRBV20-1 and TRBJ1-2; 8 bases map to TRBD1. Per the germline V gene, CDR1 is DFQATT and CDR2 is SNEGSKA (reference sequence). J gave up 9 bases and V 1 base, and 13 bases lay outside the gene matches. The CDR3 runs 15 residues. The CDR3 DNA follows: TGCAGTGCTAGAGCCCAGGGGGCGTCTGGACATAGCTACACCTTC. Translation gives CSARAQGASGHSYTF.

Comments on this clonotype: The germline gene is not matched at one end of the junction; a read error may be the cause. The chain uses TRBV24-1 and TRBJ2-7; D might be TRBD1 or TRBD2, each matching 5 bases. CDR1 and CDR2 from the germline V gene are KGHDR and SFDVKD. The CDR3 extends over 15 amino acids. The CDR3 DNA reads TGTGCCGCCAGTGAGGTCGGGACCCATACCTACGAGCAGTACTTC. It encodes CAASEVGTHTYEQYF.

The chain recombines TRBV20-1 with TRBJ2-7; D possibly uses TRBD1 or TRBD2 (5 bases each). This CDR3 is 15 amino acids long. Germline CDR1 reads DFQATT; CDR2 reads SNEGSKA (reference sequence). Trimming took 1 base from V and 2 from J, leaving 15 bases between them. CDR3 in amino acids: CSARGLRDRAYEQYF. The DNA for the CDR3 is TGCAGTGCTAGAGGCCTTCGGGACCGCGCCTACGAGCAGTACTTC.

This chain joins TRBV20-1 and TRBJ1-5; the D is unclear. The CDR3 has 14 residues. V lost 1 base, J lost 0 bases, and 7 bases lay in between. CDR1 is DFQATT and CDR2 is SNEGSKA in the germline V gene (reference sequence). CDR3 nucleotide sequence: TGCAGTGCTAGAGTGGGGTTTAGCAATCAGCCCCAGCATTTT. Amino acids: CSARVGFSNQPQHF.

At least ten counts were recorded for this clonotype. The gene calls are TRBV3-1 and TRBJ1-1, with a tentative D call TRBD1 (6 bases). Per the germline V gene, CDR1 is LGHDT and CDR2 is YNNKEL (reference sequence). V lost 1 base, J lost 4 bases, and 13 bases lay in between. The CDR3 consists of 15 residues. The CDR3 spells CASSQVDGGGTEAFF. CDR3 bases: TGTGCCAGCAGCCAAGTGGACGGGGGCGGCACTGAAGCTTTCTTT.

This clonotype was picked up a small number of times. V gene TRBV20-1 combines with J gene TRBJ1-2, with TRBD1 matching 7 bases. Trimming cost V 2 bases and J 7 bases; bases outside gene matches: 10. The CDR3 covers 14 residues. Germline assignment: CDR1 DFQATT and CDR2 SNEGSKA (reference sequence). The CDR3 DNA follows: TGCAGTGCTAGACGTCCGGGACAGCTTTTTGGCTACACCTTC. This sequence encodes CSARRPGQLFGYTF.

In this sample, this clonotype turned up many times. In nucleotides, the CDR3 is TGTGCCAGCAGTTTAGAGGACCGGAGGGGTGAGACCCAGTACTTC. It codes for CASSLEDRRGETQYF. The V and J genes are TRBV27 and TRBJ2-5; perhaps TRBD2 as D (6 bases). The CDR3 has 15 residues. V was shortened by 2 bases and J by 5 bases, with 15 bases between the two germline ends. From germline, CDR1 is MNHEY and CDR2 SMNVEV (reference sequence).

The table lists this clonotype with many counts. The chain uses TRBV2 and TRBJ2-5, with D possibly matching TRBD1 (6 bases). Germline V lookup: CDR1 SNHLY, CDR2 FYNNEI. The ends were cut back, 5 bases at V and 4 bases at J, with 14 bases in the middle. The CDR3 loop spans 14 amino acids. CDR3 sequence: CASSFDRISETQYF. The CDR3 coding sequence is TGTGCCAGCAGTTTCGACAGGATCTCAGAGACCCAGTACTTC.

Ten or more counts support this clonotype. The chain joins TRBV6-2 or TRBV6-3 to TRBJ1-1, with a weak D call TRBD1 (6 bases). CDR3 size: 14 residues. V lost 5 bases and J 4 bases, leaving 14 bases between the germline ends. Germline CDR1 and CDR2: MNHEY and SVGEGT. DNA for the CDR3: TGTGCCAGCAGTAGGGGGGAAGAGAGCACTGAAGCTTTCTTT. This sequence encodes CASSRGEESTEAFF.

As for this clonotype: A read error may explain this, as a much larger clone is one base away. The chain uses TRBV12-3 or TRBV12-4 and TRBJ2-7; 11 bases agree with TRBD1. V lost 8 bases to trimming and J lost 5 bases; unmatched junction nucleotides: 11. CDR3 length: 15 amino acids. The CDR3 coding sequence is TGTGCCAGCCGCGGGGGACAGGGGGAACCTGACGAGCAGTACTTC. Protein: CASRGGQGEPDEQYF.

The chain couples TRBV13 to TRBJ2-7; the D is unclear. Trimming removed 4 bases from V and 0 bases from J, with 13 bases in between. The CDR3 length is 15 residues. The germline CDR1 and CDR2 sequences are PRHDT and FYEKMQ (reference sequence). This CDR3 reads CASSSTTTDSYEQYF. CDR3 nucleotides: TGTGCCAGCAGCTCGACAACCACGGACTCCTACGAGCAGTACTTC.